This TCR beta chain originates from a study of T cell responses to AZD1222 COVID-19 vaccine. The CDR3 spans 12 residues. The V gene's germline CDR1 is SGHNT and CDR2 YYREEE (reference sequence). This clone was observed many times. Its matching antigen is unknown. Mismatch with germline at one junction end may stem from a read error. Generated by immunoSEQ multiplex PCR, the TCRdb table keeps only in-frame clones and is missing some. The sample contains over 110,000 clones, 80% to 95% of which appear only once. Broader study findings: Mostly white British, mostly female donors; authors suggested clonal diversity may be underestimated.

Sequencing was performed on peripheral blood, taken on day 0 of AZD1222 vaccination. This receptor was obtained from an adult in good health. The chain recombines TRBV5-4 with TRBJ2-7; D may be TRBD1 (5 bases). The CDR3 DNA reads TGTGCCAGCAGCCAGCGACAGAACGATAAGCGCTTC. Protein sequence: CASSQRQNDKRF.